This T cell receptor beta chain appears in the sequencing data of a study of blood T cell repertoires in COVID-19. Study information: Both acute and convalescent COVID-19 samples were obtained from the United States, Italy and Spain. Nucleic acid was either cDNA or gDNA, and it came from T cells, B-cell-depleted T cells, or PBMCs.

The CDR3 sequence is 17 residues long. The V gene's germline CDR1 is SGHTA and CDR2 FQGNSA. Trimming at V came to 4 bases and at J to 4 bases, leaving 12 bases not matched to a gene. As originally analysed: Nucleated cell counts were estimated from reference gene primer amplification. Only in-frame clones appear in the TCRdb table, and some are missing; sequencing was by immunoSEQ multiplex PCR. V, J and clone size are those of that table, while D and trimming were read from the DNA. Of 77,000 or so clones detected, 85% appear once; the ten largest clones hold 5.1%. The chain recombines TRBV7-2 with TRBJ2-1, with 8 positions matching TRBD2. The clonotype comes from a man at least 80 years old with acute or convalescent COVID-19. The material sequenced was peripheral blood. The CDR3 nucleotides are TGTGCCAGCAGCTCTACACTACTAGCGGCTTTTTACAATGAGCAGTTCTTC. It encodes CASSSTLLAAFYNEQFF.